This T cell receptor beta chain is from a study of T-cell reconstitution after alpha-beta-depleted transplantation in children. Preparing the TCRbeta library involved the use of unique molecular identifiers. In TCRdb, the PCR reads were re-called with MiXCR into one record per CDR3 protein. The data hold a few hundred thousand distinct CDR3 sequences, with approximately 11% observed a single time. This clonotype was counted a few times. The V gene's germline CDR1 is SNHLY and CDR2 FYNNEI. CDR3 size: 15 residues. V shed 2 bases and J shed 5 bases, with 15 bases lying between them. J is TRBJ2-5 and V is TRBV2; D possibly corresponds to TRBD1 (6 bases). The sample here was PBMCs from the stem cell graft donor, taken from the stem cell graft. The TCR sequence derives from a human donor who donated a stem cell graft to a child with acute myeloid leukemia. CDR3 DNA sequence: TGTGCCAGCAGTGAATTCGGGACATCAAGGGAGACCCAGTACTTC. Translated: CASSEFGTSRETQYF. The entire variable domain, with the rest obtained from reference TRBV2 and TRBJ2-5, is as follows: EPEVTQTPSHQVTQMGQEVILRCVPISNHLYFYWYRQILGQKVEFLVSFYNNEISEKSEIFDDQFSVERPDGSNFTLKIRSTKLEDSAMYFCASSEFGTSRETQYFGPGTRLLVL.